This is a list of T cell receptor beta chains from one sample in a study of blood T cells in healthy people across ages. TCRdb independently ran MiXCR on the 5' RACE reads; one entry per CDR3 protein. The top ten hold less than 2.5% of the sample, which has roughly 2 million distinct CDR3 sequences, roughly 50% seen once. The sequenced sample was blood. Receptors originate from a woman in her thirties or forties in good health. The conserved cysteine and the conserved F or W are not part of the CDR3 here.

V: TRBV24-1; J: TRBJ1-2; CDR3: ATGGGGGYT
V: TRBV29-1; J: TRBJ2-5; CDR3: GTRQGQETQY
V: TRBV4-3; J: TRBJ1-4; CDR3: ASSQEGGRSEKLF
V: TRBV4-3; J: -; CDR3: ASSLEWGDRDQGTQY
V: TRBV5-1; J: TRBJ2-4; CDR3: ASSWGTARRGIQY
V: TRBV7-9; J: TRBJ1-6; CDR3: ASSLETGGDNSPLH
V: TRBV4-1; J: TRBJ2-1; CDR3: ASSQEHGGMREQF
V: TRBV12-3/TRBV12-4; J: TRBJ2-1; CDR3: ASSLRGLVYNEQF
V: TRBV11-1; J: TRBJ2-1; CDR3: ASIPGGAPYNEQF
V: TRBV3-1; J: TRBJ2-4; CDR3: ASGQGAGAMDIQY
V: TRBV7-9; J: TRBJ2-5; CDR3: ASTGQGRSLYQETQY
V: TRBV29-1; J: TRBJ2-1; CDR3: SARLAGVYNEQF
V: TRBV4-3; J: TRBJ1-1; CDR3: ASSHAEKVTEAF
V: TRBV28; J: TRBJ2-3; CDR3: ASSEPGDTQY
V: TRBV1; J: TRBJ2-5; CDR3: TSTPGLAGRPQETQY
V: TRBV12-3/TRBV12-4; J: TRBJ2-5; CDR3: ASSSLSGGGETQY
V: TRBV5-1; J: TRBJ1-1; CDR3: ASSYTMNLGDEAF
V: TRBV27; J: -; CDR3: ASSPLSVPGEYEQY
V: TRBV7-2; J: TRBJ1-2; CDR3: ASSLVAVRGTNYGYT
V: TRBV14; J: TRBJ2-1; CDR3: ASSHTTLTGQADNEQF
V: TRBV12-3/TRBV12-4; J: TRBJ2-7; CDR3: ASSFGPTYEQY
V: TRBV2; J: TRBJ2-4; CDR3: ASSPQEAKNIQY
V: TRBV15; J: TRBJ2-1; CDR3: ATSRDRGLYNEQF
V: TRBV28; J: TRBJ1-2; CDR3: AILTPLAYGNGYT
V: TRBV29-1; J: TRBJ2-1; CDR3: SVLAGGNYRNEQF
V: TRBV11-2; J: TRBJ1-2; CDR3: ASSGRQGAYT
V: TRBV5-1; J: TRBJ2-7; CDR3: ASRGGPGVYEQY
V: TRBV29-1; J: TRBJ2-1; CDR3: SVAGIAGGWNEQF
V: TRBV5-1; J: TRBJ2-7; CDR3: ASTAGLSYEQY
V: TRBV2; J: TRBJ1-2; CDR3: ASITGRDGYT
V: TRBV15; J: TRBJ2-5; CDR3: ATSRQPGLVTETQY
V: TRBV20-1; J: TRBJ1-2; CDR3: SASGTGREDGYT
V: TRBV20-1; J: TRBJ2-4; CDR3: SAGGTASPREQY
V: TRBV29-1; J: TRBJ1-2; CDR3: SVRDQNSYGYT
V: TRBV25-1; J: TRBJ1-4; CDR3: ASSDPTVSKNEKLF